The clone carrying this T cell receptor beta chain has ten or more counts. Its target is not known. This record comes from a study of T cell repertoires in cytomegalovirus infection. Overall study: Selection of CMV epitopes for the study included recently identified HLA-C-restricted and well-studied HLA-B-restricted ones. Signatures in public TCR beta sequences pointed to both CMV infection and matching HLA type.

Study conclusions and caveats: Across the ex vivo response, the dominant clonotypes were HLA-C-restricted CMV-specific TCR beta clonotypes.

A single record per CDR3 protein comes from TCRdb applying MiXCR to the reads. Of 830,000 or so distinct CDR3 sequences in the sample, 30% to 35% were seen once. This TCR was sampled from a human donor in good health (CMV status not recorded). Some clones in this sample may be carry-over from other donors' samples. Sequencing was performed on cultured CD8+ T cells from PBMCs, taken from culture after CMV antigen stimulation.

In DNA form, the CDR3 reads TGCGCCAGCAGCCGAGACTACTATGGCTACACCTTC. Translating gives CASSRDYYGYTF. The chain recombines TRBV4-1 with TRBJ1-2; D unresolved. Trimming removed 4 bases from V and 3 bases from J, with 6 bases in between. CDR1 MGHRA and CDR2 YSYEKL come from the germline V gene. There are 12 residues in the CDR3.